The clone carrying this TCR beta chain has ten or more counts. The data were obtained in a study of T cells of healthy individuals. Germline V lookup: CDR1 MNHEY, CDR2 SVGAGI. This CDR3 contains 15 residues. The ends were cut back, 3 bases at V and 6 bases at J, with 17 bases in the middle. One entry per CDR3 protein, called by TCRdb with MiXCR from the 5' RACE reads. Here the sample spans about 60,000 distinct CDR3 sequences, about 16% being singletons. This TCR derives from a human donor in good health. The gene calls are TRBV6-5 and TRBJ1-2; maybe TRBD1 (5 bases). The CDR3 reads CASSYGEGKGDGYTF. The DNA of the CDR3 is TGTGCCAGCAGTTATGGGGAGGGAAAAGGGGATGGCTACACCTTC.